The 3 T cell receptor beta chains given below trace back to one sample, sequenced in a study of T cell repertoires in cytomegalovirus infection. Via MiXCR, TCRdb re-called the reads, giving one row per CDR3 protein. The sample consists of around 70,000 distinct CDR3 sequences, about 26% of them appearing once. These TCRs' antigens remain unknown. Sequences were derived from CD8+ T cells from cultured PBMCs, sampled from culture after CMV antigen stimulation. The receptors were sampled from a human donor in good health (CMV status not recorded). Some clones in this sample may be carry-over from other donors' samples.

V usage is TRBV6-8 and J usage is TRBJ2-7; D is ambiguous. The ends were cut back, 5 bases at V and 6 bases at J, with 17 bases in the middle. Germline loops: CDR1 MNHGY, CDR2 SAAAGT. This CDR3 comprises 14 residues. This chain's CDR3 is CASSPRALGSEQYF. In DNA, the CDR3 is TGTGCCAGCAGTCCCCGGGCCCTAGGCAGCGAGCAGTACTTC.

The table lists this clonotype with a few counts. This chain uses TRBV19 with TRBJ2-1; the match to TRBD2 covers 7 bases. This CDR3 is built from 14 residues. The V and J ends lost 9 bases and 8 bases, in that order; junction bases with no gene match: 13. Germline V gene data show CDR1 as LNHDA and CDR2 as SQIVND (reference sequence). CDR3 sequence (DNA): TGTGCCAGCAAGTATCGTCGGGAGGAGGATGAGCAGTTCTTC. Translated, it gives CASKYRREEDEQFF.

This chain uses TRBV29-1 with TRBJ1-5; D is perhaps TRBD1 (5 bases). Germline values: CDR1 SQVTM, CDR2 ANQGSEA. Deletions cut 0 bases from V and 6 bases from J, with 9 bases between. CDR3 length: 13 amino acids. CDR3 amino acids: CSVEEGVGQPQHF. The CDR3 nucleotides read TGCAGCGTTGAAGAGGGGGTGGGTCAGCCCCAGCATTTT.